Listed here are 3 T cell receptor beta chains from one sample, sequenced in a study of response to subunit inactivated influenza vaccine. TCRdb called the RT-PCR reads again in MiXCR, with one record for every CDR3 protein. The sample lists 710,000 or so distinct CDR3 sequences, 15% to 18% seen once, with around 10% in the top ten. This specimen consisted of PBMCs from blood, obtained 11 to 12 days after vaccination. The receptors here all came from a man aged 45 to 65 who received an inactivated influenza vaccine.

The chain links TRBV9 to TRBJ2-1, with 9 bases that match TRBD2. Unmatched junction bases numbered 7, after V lost 3 bases and J lost 6 bases. The CDR3 is 15 amino acids. The germline CDR1 and CDR2 sequences are SGDLS and YYNGEE. The CDR3 loop is CASSGTSVRLNEQFF. CDR3 DNA sequence: TGTGCCAGCAGCGGGACTAGCGTAAGGCTCAATGAGCAGTTCTTC.

The sample holds a few counts of this clonotype. The rearrangement links TRBV28 to TRBJ1-6; 8 nucleotides align to TRBD1. Germline loops: CDR1 MDHEN, CDR2 SYDVKM. The CDR3 consists of 16 residues. V dropped 5 bases and J dropped 10; count of bases not matched to a gene: 13. CDR3 sequence reads: CASSVNRGSNRSPLHF. The CDR3 coding sequence is TGTGCCAGCAGTGTTAACAGGGGGTCCAACCGGTCACCCCTCCACTTT. The variable domain in full, with the rest retrieved from reference TRBV28 and TRBJ1-6, is DVKVTQSSRYLVKRTGEKVFLECVQDMDHENMFWYRQDPGLGLRLIYFSYDVKMKEKGDIPEGYSVSREKKERFSLILESASTNQTSMYLCASSVNRGSNRSPLHFGNGTRLTVT.

The chain combines TRBV6-2 or TRBV6-3 with TRBJ2-5; possible D gene TRBD2, 5 bases. The ends were cut back, 6 bases at V and 0 bases at J, with 11 bases in the middle. Germline V lookup: CDR1 MNHEY, CDR2 SVGEGT. This CDR3 spans 14 amino acids. The CDR3 coding sequence is TGTGCCAGCAGGCGCGGACTGTACCAAGAGACCCAGTACTTC. This gives the protein CASRRGLYQETQYF.